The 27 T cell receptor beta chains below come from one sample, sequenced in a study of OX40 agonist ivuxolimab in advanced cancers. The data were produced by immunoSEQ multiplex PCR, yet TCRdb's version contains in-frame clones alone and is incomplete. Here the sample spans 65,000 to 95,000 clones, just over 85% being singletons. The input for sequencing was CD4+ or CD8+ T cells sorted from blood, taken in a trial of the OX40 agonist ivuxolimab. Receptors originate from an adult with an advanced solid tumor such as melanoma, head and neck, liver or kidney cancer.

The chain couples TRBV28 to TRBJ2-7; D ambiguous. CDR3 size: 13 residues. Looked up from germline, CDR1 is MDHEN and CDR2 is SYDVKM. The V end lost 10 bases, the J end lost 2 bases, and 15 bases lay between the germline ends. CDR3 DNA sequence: TGTGCCACCTTCAGTGGGCAGACCTACGAGCAGTACTTC. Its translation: CATFSGQTYEQYF.

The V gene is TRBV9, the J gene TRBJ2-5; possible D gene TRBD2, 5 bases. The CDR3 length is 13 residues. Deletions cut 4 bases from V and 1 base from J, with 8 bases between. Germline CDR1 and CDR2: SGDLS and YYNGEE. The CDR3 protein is CASSRTLQETQYF. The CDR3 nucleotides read TGTGCCAGCAGCAGGACTCTCCAAGAGACCCAGTACTTC. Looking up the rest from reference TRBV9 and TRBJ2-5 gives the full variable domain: DSGVTQTPKHLITATGQRVTLRCSPRSGDLSVYWYQQSLDQGLQFLIQYYNGEERAKGNILERFSAQQFPDLHSELNLSSLELGDSALYFCASSRTLQETQYFGPGTRLLVL.

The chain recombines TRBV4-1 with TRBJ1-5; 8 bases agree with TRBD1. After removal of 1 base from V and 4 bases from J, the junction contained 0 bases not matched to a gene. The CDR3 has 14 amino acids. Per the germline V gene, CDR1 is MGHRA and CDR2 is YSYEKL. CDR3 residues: CASSQGQGNQPQHF. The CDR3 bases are TGCGCCAGCAGCCAAGGACAGGGGAATCAGCCCCAGCATTTT.

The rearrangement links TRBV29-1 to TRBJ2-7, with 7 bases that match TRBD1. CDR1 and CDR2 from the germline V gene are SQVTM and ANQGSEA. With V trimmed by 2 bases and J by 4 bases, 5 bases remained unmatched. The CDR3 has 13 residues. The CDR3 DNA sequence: TGCAGCGTTGAACGACAGGGTACGTACGAGCAGTACTTC. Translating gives CSVERQGTYEQYF.

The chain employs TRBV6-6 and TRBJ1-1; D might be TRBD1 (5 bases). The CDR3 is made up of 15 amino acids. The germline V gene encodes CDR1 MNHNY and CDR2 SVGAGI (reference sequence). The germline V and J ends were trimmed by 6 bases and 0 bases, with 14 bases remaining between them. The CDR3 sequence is CASRARQLLNTEAFF. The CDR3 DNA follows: TGTGCCAGCAGAGCCCGACAGCTGCTGAACACTGAAGCTTTCTTT.

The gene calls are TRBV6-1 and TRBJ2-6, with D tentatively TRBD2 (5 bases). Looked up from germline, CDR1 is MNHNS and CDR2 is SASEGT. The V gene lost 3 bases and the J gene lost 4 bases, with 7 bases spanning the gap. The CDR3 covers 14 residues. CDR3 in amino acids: CASSERAGANVLTF. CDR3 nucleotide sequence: TGTGCCAGCAGTGAGAGGGCCGGGGCCAACGTCCTGACTTTC.

CDR3 bases: TGTGCCAGCAAGGGGTTGCTGACTAGGGTCAATCAGCCCCAGCATTTT. This gives the protein CASKGLLTRVNQPQHF. J is TRBJ1-5 and V is TRBV28; TRBD1 might be the D (5 bases). The V and J ends lost 7 bases and 3 bases respectively, with 19 bases between them. Per germline, CDR1 MDHEN and CDR2 SYDVKM. The CDR3 length is 16 residues.

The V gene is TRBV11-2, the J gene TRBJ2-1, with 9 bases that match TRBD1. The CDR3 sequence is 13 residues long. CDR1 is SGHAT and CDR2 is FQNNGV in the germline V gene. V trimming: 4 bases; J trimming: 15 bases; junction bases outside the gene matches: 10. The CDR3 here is CASSSRDREIRFF. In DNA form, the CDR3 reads TGTGCCAGCAGCTCAAGGGACAGGGAGATTCGGTTCTTC.

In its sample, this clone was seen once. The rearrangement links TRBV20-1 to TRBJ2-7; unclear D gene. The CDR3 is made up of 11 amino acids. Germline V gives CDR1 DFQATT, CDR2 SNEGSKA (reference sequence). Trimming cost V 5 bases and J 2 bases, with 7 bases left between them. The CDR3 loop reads CSAPEPYEQYF. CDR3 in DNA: TGCAGTGCTCCAGAACCCTACGAGCAGTACTTC.

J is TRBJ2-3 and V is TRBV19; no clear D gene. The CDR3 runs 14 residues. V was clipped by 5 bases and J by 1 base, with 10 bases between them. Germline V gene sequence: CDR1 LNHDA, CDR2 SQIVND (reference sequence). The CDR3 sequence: CASSSGLGTDTQYF. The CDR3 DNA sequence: TGTGCCAGTAGTTCGGGTTTGGGCACAGATACGCAGTATTTT. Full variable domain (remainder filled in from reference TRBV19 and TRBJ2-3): DGGITQSPKYLFRKEGQNVTLSCEQNLNHDAMYWYRQDPGQGLRLIYYSQIVNDFQKGDIAEGYSVSREKKESFPLTVTSAQKNPTAFYLCASSSGLGTDTQYFGPGTRLTVL.

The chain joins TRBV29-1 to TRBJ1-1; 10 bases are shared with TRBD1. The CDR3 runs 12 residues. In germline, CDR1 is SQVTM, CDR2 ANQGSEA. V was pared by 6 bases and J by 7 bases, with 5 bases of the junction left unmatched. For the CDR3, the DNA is TGCAGCGTCTCCGGGACAGGGGATGAAGCTTTCTTT. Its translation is CSVSGTGDEAFF.

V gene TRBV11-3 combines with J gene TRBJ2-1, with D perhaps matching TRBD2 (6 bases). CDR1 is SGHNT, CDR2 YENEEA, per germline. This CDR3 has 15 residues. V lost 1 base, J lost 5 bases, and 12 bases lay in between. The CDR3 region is CASSLGLGDHNEQFF. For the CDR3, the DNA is TGTGCCAGCAGCTTAGGACTAGGGGACCACAATGAGCAGTTCTTC.

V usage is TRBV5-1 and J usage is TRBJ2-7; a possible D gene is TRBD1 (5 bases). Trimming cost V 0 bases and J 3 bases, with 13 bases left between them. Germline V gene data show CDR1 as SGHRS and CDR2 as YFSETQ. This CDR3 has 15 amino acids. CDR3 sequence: CASSLGTGAFYEQYF. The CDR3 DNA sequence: TGCGCCAGCAGCTTGGGTACAGGAGCCTTCTACGAGCAGTACTTC.

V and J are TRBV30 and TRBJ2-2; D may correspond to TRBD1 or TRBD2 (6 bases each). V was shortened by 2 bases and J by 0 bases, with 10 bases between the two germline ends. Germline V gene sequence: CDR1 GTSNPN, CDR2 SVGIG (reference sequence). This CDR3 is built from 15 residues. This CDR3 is CAWSRGTTNTGELFF. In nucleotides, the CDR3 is TGTGCCTGGAGTCGGGGGACAACGAACACCGGGGAGCTGTTTTTT.

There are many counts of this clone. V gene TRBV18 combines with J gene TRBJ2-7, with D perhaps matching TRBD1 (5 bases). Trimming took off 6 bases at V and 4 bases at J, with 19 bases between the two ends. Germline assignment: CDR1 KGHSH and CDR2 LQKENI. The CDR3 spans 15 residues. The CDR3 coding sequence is TGTGCCAGCTCGTACCAGTCGCAGGGATGGTACGAGCAGTACTTC. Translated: CASSYQSQGWYEQYF.

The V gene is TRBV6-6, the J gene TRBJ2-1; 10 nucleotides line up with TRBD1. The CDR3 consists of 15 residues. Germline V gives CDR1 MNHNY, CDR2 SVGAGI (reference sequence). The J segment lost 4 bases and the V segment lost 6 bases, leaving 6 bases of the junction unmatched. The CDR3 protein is CASSSRDRGYNEQFF. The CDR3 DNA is TGTGCCAGCAGCTCCCGGGACAGGGGATACAATGAGCAGTTCTTC.

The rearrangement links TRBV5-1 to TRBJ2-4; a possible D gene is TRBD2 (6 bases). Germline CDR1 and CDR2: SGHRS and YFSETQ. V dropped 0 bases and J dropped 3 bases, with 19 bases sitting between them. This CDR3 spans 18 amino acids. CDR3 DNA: TGCGCCAGCAGCTTGGCCGGTCGGGGGAATACTGACAAAAACATTCAGTACTTC. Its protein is CASSLAGRGNTDKNIQYF.

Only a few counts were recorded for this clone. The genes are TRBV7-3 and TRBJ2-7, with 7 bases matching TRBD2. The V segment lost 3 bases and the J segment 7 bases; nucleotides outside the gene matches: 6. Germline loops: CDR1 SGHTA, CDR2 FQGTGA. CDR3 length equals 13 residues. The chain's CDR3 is CASSFQPGGEQYF. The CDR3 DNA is TGTGCCAGCAGCTTCCAACCGGGGGGAGAGCAGTACTTC.

CDR3 sequence reads: CASSRWDTQYF. The CDR3, as DNA: TGTGCCAGTAGTAGGTGGGATACGCAGTATTTT. J is TRBJ2-3 and V is TRBV19; D is unresolved. Germline V gene data show CDR1 as LNHDA and CDR2 as SQIVND (reference sequence). Deletions cut 4 bases from V and 6 bases from J, with 5 bases between. This CDR3 has 11 amino acids.

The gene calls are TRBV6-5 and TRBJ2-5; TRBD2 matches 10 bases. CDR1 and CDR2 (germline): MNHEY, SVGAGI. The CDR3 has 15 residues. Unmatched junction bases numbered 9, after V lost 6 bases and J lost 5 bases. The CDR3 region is CASSAASGRGETQYF. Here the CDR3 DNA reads TGTGCCAGCAGCGCCGCTAGCGGGAGAGGGGAGACCCAGTACTTC.

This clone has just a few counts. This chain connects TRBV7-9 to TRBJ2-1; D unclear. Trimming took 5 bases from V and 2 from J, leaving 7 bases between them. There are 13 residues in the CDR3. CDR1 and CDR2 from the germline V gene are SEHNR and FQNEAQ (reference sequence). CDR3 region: CASSVRTYNEQFF. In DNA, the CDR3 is TGTGCCAGCAGCGTAAGGACCTACAATGAGCAGTTCTTC. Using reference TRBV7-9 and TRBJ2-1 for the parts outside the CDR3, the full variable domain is DTGVSQNPRHKITKRGQNVTFRCDPISEHNRLYWYRQTLGQGPEFLTYFQNEAQLEKSRLLSDRFSAERPKGSFSTLEIQRTEQGDSAMYLCASSVRTYNEQFFGPGTRLTVL.

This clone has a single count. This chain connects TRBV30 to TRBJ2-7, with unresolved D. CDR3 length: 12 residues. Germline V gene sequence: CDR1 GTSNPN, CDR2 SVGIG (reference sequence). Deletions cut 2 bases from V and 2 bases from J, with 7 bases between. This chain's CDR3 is CAWSHSTYEQYF. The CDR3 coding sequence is TGTGCCTGGAGTCACTCAACCTACGAGCAGTACTTC.

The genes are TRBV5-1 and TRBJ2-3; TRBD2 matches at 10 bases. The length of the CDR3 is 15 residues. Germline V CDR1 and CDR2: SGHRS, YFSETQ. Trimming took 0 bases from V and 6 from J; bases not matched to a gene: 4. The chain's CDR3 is CASSLVPSGSDTQYF. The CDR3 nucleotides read TGCGCCAGCAGCTTGGTGCCTAGCGGGAGCGATACGCAGTATTTT. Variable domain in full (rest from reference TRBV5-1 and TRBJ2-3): KAGVTQTPRYLIKTRGQQVTLSCSPISGHRSVSWYQQTPGQGLQFLFEYFSETQRNKGNFPGRFSGRQFSNSRSEMNVSTLELGDSALYLCASSLVPSGSDTQYFGPGTRLTVL.

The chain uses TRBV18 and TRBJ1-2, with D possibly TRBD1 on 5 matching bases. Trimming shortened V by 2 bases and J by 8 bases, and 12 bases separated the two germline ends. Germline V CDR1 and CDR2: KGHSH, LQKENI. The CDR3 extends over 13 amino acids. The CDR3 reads CASSPGAANGYTF. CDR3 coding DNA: TGTGCCAGCTCACCAGGGGCAGCTAACGGCTACACCTTC.

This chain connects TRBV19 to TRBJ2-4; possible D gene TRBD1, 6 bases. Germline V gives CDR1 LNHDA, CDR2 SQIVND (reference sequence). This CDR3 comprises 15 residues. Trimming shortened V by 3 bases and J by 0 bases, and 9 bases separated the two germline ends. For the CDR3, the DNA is TGTGCCAGTAGTATTAGGACAGTAGCCAAAAACATTCAGTACTTC. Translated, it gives CASSIRTVAKNIQYF.

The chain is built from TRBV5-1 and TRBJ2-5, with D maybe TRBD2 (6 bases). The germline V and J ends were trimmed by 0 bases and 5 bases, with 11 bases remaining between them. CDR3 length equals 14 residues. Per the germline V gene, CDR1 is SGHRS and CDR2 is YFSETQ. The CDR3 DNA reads TGCGCCAGCAGCTTGGGTAGCGGAGGGGAGACCCAGTACTTC. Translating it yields CASSLGSGGETQYF.

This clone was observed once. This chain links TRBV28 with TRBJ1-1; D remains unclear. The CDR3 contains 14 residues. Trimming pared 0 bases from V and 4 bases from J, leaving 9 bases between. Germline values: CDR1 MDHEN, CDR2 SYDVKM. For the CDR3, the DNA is TGTGCCAGCAGTTTATGGGAGGGAGGCACTGAAGCTTTCTTT. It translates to CASSLWEGGTEAFF.